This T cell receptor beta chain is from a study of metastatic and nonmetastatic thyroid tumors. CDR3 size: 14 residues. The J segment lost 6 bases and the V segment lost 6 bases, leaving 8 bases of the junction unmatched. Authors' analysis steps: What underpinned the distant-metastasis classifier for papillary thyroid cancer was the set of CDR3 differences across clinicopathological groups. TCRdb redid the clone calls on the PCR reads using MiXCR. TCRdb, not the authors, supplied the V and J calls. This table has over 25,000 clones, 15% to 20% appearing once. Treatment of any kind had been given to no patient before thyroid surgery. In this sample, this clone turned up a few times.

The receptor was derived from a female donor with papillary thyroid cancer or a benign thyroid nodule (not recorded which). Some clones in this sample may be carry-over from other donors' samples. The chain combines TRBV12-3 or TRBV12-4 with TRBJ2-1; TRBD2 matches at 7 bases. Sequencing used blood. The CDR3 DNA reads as TGTGCCAGCAGCGTAGAAGCGGGATTCAATGAGCAGTTCTTC. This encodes CASSVEAGFNEQFF.